The present T cell receptor (beta chain) was sequenced within a study of Ad26.COV2.S vaccination and SARS-CoV-2 variants. The overall study: Intramuscular Ad26.COV2.S doses were given once or twice, 56 days apart.

Generated by immunoSEQ multiplex PCR, the TCRdb table keeps only in-frame clones and is missing some. The sample yields 380,000 or so clones, about four fifths seen once. Germline V lookup: CDR1 LGHDT, CDR2 YNNKEL (reference sequence). Trimming cost V 9 bases and J 5 bases, with 22 bases left between them. This CDR3 spans 15 amino acids. Treatment meaning: 15 to 20 received Ad26.COV2.S at low or high dose, single or two shots; about 5 received placebo; per-sample allocation not given. The investigators took samples on day 63 after the first vaccine or placebo injection. The vaccine antigen was prefusion-stabilized Wuhan SARS-CoV-2 spike.

The sample consisted of peripheral blood, taken in a trial of Ad26.COV2.S vaccine versus placebo. The receptor was derived from a person aged 18-65 years who received the Ad26.COV2.S COVID-19 vaccine or a placebo. This chain connects TRBV3-1 (or the pseudogene TRBV3-2) to TRBJ1-1; D is perhaps TRBD1 (6 bases). CDR3 nucleotides: TGTGCCAGTCGACCCGGACCCGGGGGGCGAACTGAAGCTTTCTTT. Translated, it gives CASRPGPGGRTEAFF.